Below are 30 T cell receptor beta chains sequenced from a single sample in a study of OX40 agonist ivuxolimab in advanced cancers. Libraries were made using the immunoSEQ multiplex PCR assay. Sourced from immuneACCESS, this table was stored by TCRdb with only in-frame sequences that have V and J called. A share of the clones is absent; for the studies checked, an unresolved V gene accounts for under half, and the remainder has no known explanation. Counted in this sample were about 28,000 clones; approximately 84% of them appeared once. The biggest ten clones account for around 17% of the sample. The sample consisted of CD4+ or CD8+ T cells sorted from blood, taken in a trial of the OX40 agonist ivuxolimab. Receptor source: an adult with an advanced solid tumor such as melanoma, head and neck, liver or kidney cancer.

The chain recombines TRBV5-6 with TRBJ2-5, with D unclear. CDR1 SGHDT and CDR2 YYEEEE come from the germline V gene. Trimming took off 1 base at V and 3 bases at J, with 4 bases between the two ends. This CDR3 comprises 12 residues. For the CDR3, the DNA is TGTGCCAGCAGCTTGACCGAAGAGACCCAGTACTTC. Amino acids: CASSLTEETQYF.

This chain uses TRBV7-9 with TRBJ1-1, with 7 bases lining up with TRBD1. The CDR3 loop spans 14 amino acids. The germline V gene encodes CDR1 SEHNR and CDR2 FQNEAQ (reference sequence). J gave up 3 bases and V 3 bases, and 4 bases lay outside the gene matches. The CDR3 DNA follows: TGTGCCAGCAGCTTTCAGGGGGGTCACACTGAAGCTTTCTTT. This encodes CASSFQGGHTEAFF.

V is TRBV7-9 and J is TRBJ2-2; the D call may be TRBD1 or TRBD2 (5 bases each). The V gene's germline CDR1 is SEHNR and CDR2 FQNEAQ (reference sequence). V lost 2 bases to trimming and J lost 3 bases, with 13 bases between them. This CDR3 is 16 amino acids long. The CDR3 DNA follows: TGTGCCAGCAGCTTAATAACGGGACCGTACACCGGGGAGCTGTTTTTT. This translates into CASSLITGPYTGELFF.

In regard to this clone: An end of the junction does not agree with germline; a read error may underlie this. Other DNA sequences in this sample translate to the same CDR3. This chain connects TRBV7-9 to TRBJ1-5; D may be TRBD1 (6 bases). This CDR3 has 16 residues. Germline V CDR1 and CDR2: SEHNR, FQNEAQ (reference sequence). DNA for the CDR3: TGTGCCAGCAGCCCCGGGTCCGGGGGCAGCAATCAGCCCCAGCACTTT. It codes for CASSPGSGGSNQPQHF.

The CDR3 loop is CASSPYDPRTNYGYTF. The CDR3 coding sequence is TGTGCCAGCAGCCCGTATGACCCCAGGACTAACTATGGCTACACCTTC. The chain recombines TRBV7-8 with TRBJ1-2, with unresolved D. CDR1 SGHVS and CDR2 FQNEAQ come from the germline V gene. With 5 bases removed from V and 0 bases from J, the gap between germline ends came to 16 bases. This CDR3 is built from 16 residues.

This rearrangement joins TRBV2 to TRBJ1-1; TRBD1 matches 7 bases. The germline V gene has CDR1 SNHLY and CDR2 FYNNEI. The CDR3 sequence is 15 residues long. J was trimmed by 1 base and V by 3 bases; bases with no gene match: 5. The CDR3 DNA sequence: TGTGCCAGCAGTGACAGGGGGTCAGGGAACACTGAAGCTTTCTTT. This encodes CASSDRGSGNTEAFF.

The chain recombines TRBV18 with TRBJ2-4; 12 nucleotides align to TRBD1. This CDR3 has 20 residues. Germline lookup yields CDR1 KGHSH and CDR2 LQKENI. V lost 3 bases, J lost 3 bases, and 15 bases stayed unmatched. CDR3 sequence: CASSPGGQGAYGPGKNIQYF. In DNA, the CDR3 is TGTGCCAGCTCACCCGGGGGACAGGGGGCGTACGGTCCAGGCAAAAACATTCAGTACTTC.

This chain joins TRBV19 and TRBJ2-1, with D unclear. V lost 5 bases, J lost 9 bases, and 17 bases lay in between. The CDR3 is 14 amino acids. Germline assignment: CDR1 LNHDA and CDR2 SQIVND (reference sequence). The CDR3 DNA sequence: TGTGCCAGTAGTTTTGTGGTCCCCGACCCTGAGCAGTTCTTC. The encoded protein is CASSFVVPDPEQFF.

A remark on this clone: This clone may be a read error of a much larger clone one base away. The chain couples TRBV7-2 to TRBJ1-2; possible D gene TRBD1, 6 bases. Germline V gene data show CDR1 as SGHTA and CDR2 as FQGNSA. This CDR3 has 13 amino acids. V lost 5 bases and J 2 bases, leaving 9 bases between the germline ends. The CDR3 coding sequence is TGTGCCAGCAGCCCTACAGGGAACTATGGCTACACCTTC. Translated: CASSPTGNYGYTF.

The gene calls are TRBV1 and TRBJ2-2; TRBD2 is taken as the D call from the table, unchecked against the DNA. TRBV1 is recorded as a pseudogene. CDR3 size: 15 residues. CDR3: CTSSQGRGGTGELFF. In DNA form, the CDR3 reads TGCACCAGCAGCCAAGGCCGGGGGGGCACCGGGGAGCTGTTTTTT.

The chain carries TRBV10-3 and TRBJ2-6; no clear D gene. This CDR3 spans 14 amino acids. V was shortened by 2 bases and J by 2 bases, with 4 bases between the two germline ends. Germline V gene lookup returns CDR1 ENHRY and CDR2 SYGVKD. The CDR3 is CAISEVAGANVLTF. CDR3 sequence (DNA): TGTGCCATCAGTGAGGTTGCTGGGGCCAACGTCCTGACTTTC.

This chain links TRBV6-5 with TRBJ2-7, with TRBD2 matching 8 bases. This CDR3 is built from 13 residues. V shed 8 bases and J 5 bases; nucleotides not matched to a gene: 8. Germline-derived CDR1 and CDR2 are MNHEY and SVGAGI. The CDR3 region is CASWDGGAHEQYF. CDR3 sequence (DNA): TGTGCCAGCTGGGACGGGGGGGCCCACGAGCAGTACTTC.

The gene calls are TRBV4-2 and TRBJ1-6; D is unresolved. CDR3 length: 14 residues. The germline CDR1 and CDR2 sequences are LGHNA and YNFKEQ. V lost 3 bases and J lost 4, with 7 bases in between. DNA of the CDR3: TGTGCCAGCAGCCAGGCGGAATATAATTCACCCCTCCACTTT. Translating gives CASSQAEYNSPLHF.

The gene calls are TRBV28 and TRBJ2-1; 10 bases match TRBD2. With 3 bases clipped from V and 4 bases from J, the junction kept 3 bases outside the gene matches. Germline V gene lookup returns CDR1 MDHEN and CDR2 SYDVKM. The CDR3 runs 15 residues. CDR3 residues: CASSLVAGGYNEQFF. For the CDR3, the DNA is TGTGCCAGCAGTTTGGTAGCGGGGGGTTACAATGAGCAGTTCTTC.

With regard to this clone: A much more abundant neighbour one base away suggests this may be a read error. The chain couples TRBV11-2 to TRBJ2-7; TRBD1 might be the D (5 bases). Trimming cost V 3 bases and J 1 base, with 10 bases left between them. The CDR3 contains 14 residues. The germline CDR1 and CDR2 sequences are SGHAT and FQNNGV. The CDR3 spells CASSFESGSYEQYF. DNA of the CDR3: TGTGCCAGCAGCTTTGAATCAGGGTCCTACGAGCAGTACTTC.

By sample fraction, this clone is medium-sized. In nucleotides, the CDR3 is TGCGCCAGCAGCTTGGAGGGGGGCGATGGCGAAAAACTGTTTTTT. Translation: CASSLEGGDGEKLFF. The chain is built from TRBV5-1 and TRBJ1-4; D is possibly TRBD1 (6 bases). Germline CDR1 reads SGHRS; CDR2 reads YFSETQ. Trimming took 0 bases from V and 8 from J, leaving 14 bases between them. This CDR3 comprises 15 residues.

The gene calls are TRBV27 and TRBJ2-5; D gene ambiguous. This CDR3 comprises 13 residues. V shed 4 bases and J shed 4 bases, with 10 bases lying between them. CDR1 is MNHEY, CDR2 SMNVEV, per germline (reference sequence). The CDR3 coding sequence is TGTGCCAGCAGTTCGACGCTCGTAGAGACCCAGTACTTC. This gives the protein CASSSTLVETQYF.

This chain joins TRBV5-5 and TRBJ1-1; D is unresolved. CDR3 length equals 11 residues. Germline values: CDR1 SGHKS, CDR2 YYEKEE (reference sequence). Trimming pared 4 bases from V and 8 bases from J, leaving 9 bases between. The CDR3: CASSHLAEAFF. The CDR3 DNA reads TGTGCCAGCAGCCACCTAGCAGAAGCTTTCTTT.

The genes are TRBV27 and TRBJ2-1; unclear D gene. The CDR3 spans 12 residues. With 0 bases removed from V and 7 bases from J, the gap between germline ends came to 4 bases. Germline V gene lookup returns CDR1 MNHEY and CDR2 SMNVEV (reference sequence). CDR3 nucleotide sequence: TGTGCCAGCAGTTTATCGTTGAATGAGCAGTTCTTC. It is translated as CASSLSLNEQFF.

This clone was counted between two and nine times. This chain links TRBV2 with TRBJ1-5; D call uncertain. The V end was cut by 2 bases, the J end by 3 bases, with 8 bases between. The CDR3 is 14 residues long. From germline, CDR1 is SNHLY and CDR2 FYNNEI. CDR3 nucleotides: TGTGCCAGCAGTGAATGGCCCGCCAATCAGCCCCAGCATTTT. It encodes CASSEWPANQPQHF.

V usage is TRBV30 and J usage is TRBJ2-1; TRBD2 aligns across 9 bases. Germline trimming cut 0 bases from V and 5 bases from J; bases unmatched to any gene: 2. The CDR3 loop spans 14 amino acids. Germline CDR1 is GTSNPN and CDR2 is SVGIG (reference sequence). The CDR3 sequence is CAWSVASGNNEQFF. DNA for the CDR3: TGTGCCTGGAGTGTCGCTAGCGGGAACAATGAGCAGTTCTTC. The variable domain in full, completed from reference TRBV30 and TRBJ2-1, reads SQTIHQWPATLVQPVGSPLSLECTVEGTSNPNLYWYRQAAGRGLQLLFYSVGIGQISSEVPQNLSASRPQDRQFILSSKKLLLSDSGFYLCAWSVASGNNEQFFGPGTRLTVL.

The chain combines TRBV6-6 with TRBJ2-1; D perhaps matches TRBD2 (5 bases). Germline CDR1 is MNHNY and CDR2 is SVGAGI (reference sequence). The CDR3 is 16 amino acids. V lost 2 bases and J 3 bases, leaving 14 bases between the germline ends. This chain's CDR3 is CASSYPAAALYNEQFF. Written as DNA, the CDR3 is TGTGCCAGCAGTTACCCCGCAGCGGCCCTCTACAATGAGCAGTTCTTC.

This clone was seen once. Other DNA sequences within the sample encode an identical CDR3. The V and J genes are TRBV9 and TRBJ2-1, with 7 bases fitting TRBD2. The V segment lost 0 bases and the J segment 2 bases; nucleotides outside the gene matches: 2. Looked up from germline, CDR1 is SGDLS and CDR2 is YYNGEE. The CDR3 is 15 residues long. The CDR3 DNA is TGTGCCAGCAGCGTAGGGGGAGGGCCCTACAATGAGCAGTTCTTC. This codes for CASSVGGGPYNEQFF. Together with reference TRBV9 and TRBJ2-1, the CDR3 gives the full variable domain: DSGVTQTPKHLITATGQRVTLRCSPRSGDLSVYWYQQSLDQGLQFLIQYYNGEERAKGNILERFSAQQFPDLHSELNLSSLELGDSALYFCASSVGGGPYNEQFFGPGTRLTVL.

This chain joins TRBV27 and TRBJ2-7; no clear D. The CDR3 sequence is 12 residues long. The V end was cut by 6 bases, the J end by 2 bases, with 8 bases between. Germline V gives CDR1 MNHEY, CDR2 SMNVEV (reference sequence). The CDR3: CASRPDPYEQYF. CDR3 nucleotide sequence: TGTGCCAGCAGACCTGACCCCTACGAGCAGTACTTC.

This chain links TRBV11-3 with TRBJ2-1, with 9 bases matching TRBD2. The CDR3 runs 14 residues. The germline V gene encodes CDR1 SGHNT and CDR2 YENEEA. V lost 6 bases, J lost 4 bases, and 4 bases stayed unmatched. CDR3 residues: CASSPSGRYNEQFF. CDR3 in DNA: TGTGCCAGCAGTCCAAGCGGGAGGTACAATGAGCAGTTCTTC.

The chain couples TRBV15 to TRBJ1-5; 7 bases map to TRBD1. With 7 bases clipped from V and 4 bases from J, the junction kept 10 bases outside the gene matches. The CDR3 has 15 residues. Germline V CDR1 and CDR2: LNHNV, YYDKDF (reference sequence). The CDR3, as DNA: TGTGCCACCAAACCTGACAGGGAAGGGAATCAGCCCCAGCATTTT. Its protein is CATKPDREGNQPQHF.

This sequence joins TRBV27 and TRBJ2-1; 8 nucleotides align to TRBD2. The ends lost 6 bases at V and 10 bases at J; junction bases unmatched: 5. CDR3 length: 12 amino acids. Germline V gene lookup returns CDR1 MNHEY and CDR2 SMNVEV (reference sequence). In DNA form, the CDR3 reads TGTGCCAGCAGGGGAGTAGCGGGAGAGCAGTTCTTC. This encodes CASRGVAGEQFF.

The V call is TRBV7-9, the J call TRBJ1-2; D gene uncertain. The CDR3 is 13 residues long. V was clipped by 6 bases and J by 8 bases, with 16 bases between them. Per the germline V gene, CDR1 is SEHNR and CDR2 is FQNEAQ (reference sequence). CDR3 sequence reads: CASREAHLRGYTF. In nucleotides, the CDR3 is TGTGCCAGCAGGGAGGCACACCTGAGGGGCTACACCTTC.

This clone showed up just a few times. This sequence joins TRBV4-2 and TRBJ2-1; TRBD2 matches 14 bases. V gave up 1 base and J gave up 7 bases; unmatched junction bases: 6. This CDR3 has 17 amino acids. Germline V gene lookup returns CDR1 LGHNA and CDR2 YNFKEQ. CDR3 region: CASSQVGTSGGSNEQFF. DNA of the CDR3: TGTGCCAGCAGCCAAGTTGGGACTAGCGGGGGAAGTAATGAGCAGTTCTTC.

The chain is built from TRBV28 and TRBJ2-7; TRBD1 matches at 9 bases. The trim removed 6 bases at V and 5 bases at J, leaving 8 bases unmatched. The CDR3 sequence is 14 residues long. From germline, CDR1 is MDHEN and CDR2 SYDVKM. Written as DNA, the CDR3 is TGTGCCAGCAGACCCCCCTGGGACAGGGACGAGCAGTACTTC. Its translation is CASRPPWDRDEQYF.